The present entry profiles one T cell receptor beta chain with its context. The data derive from a study of shared clonotypes between healthy human individuals. The germline V gene has CDR1 MRHNA and CDR2 SNTAGT. Trimming cost V 4 bases and J 3 bases, with 15 bases left between them. The CDR3 loop spans 15 amino acids. TCRdb's table, derived via immunoSEQ multiplex PCR, lists solely in-frame clones and lacks some. The sample lists 2,500,000 or so clones; around nine tenths were seen once. The sequence came from a young man in good health. The chain uses TRBV6-4 and TRBJ1-2, with TRBD1 as a possible D gene (6 bases). Material: naive CD4+ T cells sorted from blood. The subset here: CD45RA+ positively selected. CDR3 DNA: TGTGCCAGCAGTGCCCAACCGGACAGTTACTATGGCTACACCTTC. Encoded protein: CASSAQPDSYYGYTF.